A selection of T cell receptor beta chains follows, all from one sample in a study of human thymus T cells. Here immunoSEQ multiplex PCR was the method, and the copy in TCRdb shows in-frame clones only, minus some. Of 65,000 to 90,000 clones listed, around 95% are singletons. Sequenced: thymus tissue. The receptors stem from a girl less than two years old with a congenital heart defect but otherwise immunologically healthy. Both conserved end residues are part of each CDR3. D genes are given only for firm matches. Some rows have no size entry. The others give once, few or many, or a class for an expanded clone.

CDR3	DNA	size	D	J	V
CASSQVRGRPYYEQYF	TGTGCCAGCAGCCAAGTACGAGGGAGGCCCTACTACGAGCAGTACTTC	NA	NA	TRBJ2-7	TRBV4-2
CASSAAEVSEQFF	TGTGCCAGCAGTGCGGCAGAGGTCAGTGAGCAGTTCTTC	NA	NA	TRBJ2-1	TRBV25-1
CASSQALAGGRGELFF	TGCGCCAGCAGCCAAGCTCTAGCGGGAGGACGCGGGGAGCTGTTTTTT	NA	TRBD2	TRBJ2-2	TRBV4-1
CASSGTRGSETQYF	TGTGCCAGCAGCGGGACTAGGGGATCCGAGACCCAGTACTTC	NA	TRBD2	TRBJ2-5	TRBV28
CASSLDGLYEQYF	TGCGCCAGCAGCTTGGATGGGCTCTACGAGCAGTACTTC	NA	NA	TRBJ2-7	TRBV5-1
CASSEDYRDVNTGELFF	TGCGCCAGCAGTGAGGACTACAGGGATGTTAACACCGGGGAGCTGTTTTTT	NA	NA	TRBJ2-2	TRBV10-2
CATSRGGNRGPYDFYTQYF	TGTGCCACCAGCAGAGGGGGGAACAGGGGCCCCTACGACTTCTATACGCAGTATTTT	once	TRBD1	TRBJ2-3	TRBV15
CASSQALPSTSPSSYNEQFF	TGTGCCAGCAGTCAAGCTCTCCCCTCGACTAGCCCTAGCTCCTACAATGAGCAGTTCTTC	NA	TRBD2	TRBJ2-1	TRBV2
CASSLGESDEQFF	TGTGCTAGCAGCTTAGGAGAATCTGATGAGCAGTTCTTC	NA	NA	TRBJ2-1	TRBV7-7
CASSLNSGRGKGGYTF	TGTGCCAGCAGCTTAAATTCGGGCAGGGGGAAGGGTGGCTACACCTTC	NA	TRBD1	TRBJ1-2	TRBV7-6
CASSSVAAGSYTF	TGTGCCAGCAGCTCCGTGGCGGCGGGCAGCTACACCTTC	NA	NA	TRBJ1-2	TRBV7-9
CSVERDRNSPDHNEQFF	TGCAGCGTTGAGCGAGACAGAAATTCCCCGGACCACAATGAGCAGTTCTTC	NA	NA	TRBJ2-1	TRBV29-1
CASSFGRDMNTEAFF	TGTGCCAGCAGCTTTGGCAGAGACATGAACACTGAAGCTTTCTTT	NA	NA	TRBJ1-1	TRBV7-9
CASRGSGRAATQYF	TGTGCCAGCAGGGGCAGCGGGAGGGCGGCTACGCAGTATTTT	once	TRBD2	TRBJ2-3	TRBV6-6
CASSLTGVNEQFF	TGTGCCAGCAGCTTAACAGGGGTCAATGAGCAGTTCTTC	NA	TRBD1	TRBJ2-1	TRBV5-6
CASSNSDRDNTEAFF	TGTGCCAGCAGTAATTCGGACAGGGATAACACTGAAGCTTTCTTT	NA	TRBD1	TRBJ1-1	TRBV25-1
CASSLPPRDDLNYGYTF	TGTGCCAGCAGCCTCCCGCCGAGAGACGACCTTAACTATGGCTACACCTTC	NA	NA	TRBJ1-2	TRBV7-9
CASSTGPVIAKNIQYF	TGTGCCAGCAGTACAGGGCCGGTAATAGCCAAAAACATTCAGTACTTC	NA	NA	TRBJ2-4	TRBV21-1
CASSDEGALYGNTIYF	TGTGCCAGCAGTGATGAAGGGGCCCTATATGGAAACACCATATATTTT	NA	NA	TRBJ1-3	TRBV2
CASSPRPNEQFF	TGTGCCAGCAGCCCCAGACCGAATGAGCAGTTCTTC	NA	NA	TRBJ2-1	TRBV11-2
CASSPRVPYEQYF	TGTGCCAGCTCACCACGCGTGCCTTACGAGCAGTACTTC	NA	NA	TRBJ2-7	TRBV18
CASSIDRYGPHTEAFF	TGTGCCAGTAGTATAGATCGGTACGGACCGCACACTGAAGCTTTCTTT	NA	NA	TRBJ1-1	TRBV19
CASSSRGRAVTDTQYF	TGTGCCAGCAGCTCCAGGGGGCGCGCGGTTACAGATACGCAGTATTTT	once	TRBD1	TRBJ2-3	TRBV11-2
CASSISGTGTYEQYF	TGTGCCAGTAGTATTAGTGGGACAGGGACTTACGAGCAGTACTTC	NA	TRBD1	TRBJ2-7	TRBV19